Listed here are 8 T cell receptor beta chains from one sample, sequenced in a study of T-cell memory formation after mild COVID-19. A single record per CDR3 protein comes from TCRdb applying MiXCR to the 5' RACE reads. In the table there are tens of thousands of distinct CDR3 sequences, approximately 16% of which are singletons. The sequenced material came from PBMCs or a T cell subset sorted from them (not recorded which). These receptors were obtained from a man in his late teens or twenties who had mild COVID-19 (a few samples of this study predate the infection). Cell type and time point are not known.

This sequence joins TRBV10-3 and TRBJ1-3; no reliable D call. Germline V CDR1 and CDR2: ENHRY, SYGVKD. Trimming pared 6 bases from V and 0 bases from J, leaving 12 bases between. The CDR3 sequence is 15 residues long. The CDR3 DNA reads TGTGCCATCAGCGACATTCAGAGCTCTGGAAACACCATATATTTT. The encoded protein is CAISDIQSSGNTIYF.

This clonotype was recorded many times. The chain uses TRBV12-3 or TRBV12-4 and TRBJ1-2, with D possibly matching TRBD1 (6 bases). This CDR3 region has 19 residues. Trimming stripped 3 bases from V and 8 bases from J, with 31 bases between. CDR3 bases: TGTGCCAGCAGTTTCCCCCCTCGAGACAGGAAAATATGTATTGGGGGCTACACCTTC. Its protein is CASSFPPRDRKICIGGYTF.

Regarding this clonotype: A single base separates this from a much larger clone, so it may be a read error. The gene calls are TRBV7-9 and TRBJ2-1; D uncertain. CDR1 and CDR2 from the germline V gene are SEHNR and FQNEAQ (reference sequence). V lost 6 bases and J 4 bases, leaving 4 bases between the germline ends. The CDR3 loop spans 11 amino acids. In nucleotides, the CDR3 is TGTGCCAGCAGACCGTACAATGAGCAGTTCTTC. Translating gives CASRPYNEQFF.

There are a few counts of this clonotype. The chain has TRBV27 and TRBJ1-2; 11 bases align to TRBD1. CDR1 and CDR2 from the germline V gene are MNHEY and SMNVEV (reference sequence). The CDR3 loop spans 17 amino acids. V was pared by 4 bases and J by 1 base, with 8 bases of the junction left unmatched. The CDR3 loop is CASSSRTGGIVNYGYTF. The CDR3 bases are TGTGCCAGCAGTTCCCGGACAGGGGGCATCGTTAACTATGGCTACACCTTC.

As DNA, the CDR3 is TGTGCCAGCAGCCTTTACAGGGGAGGATCACCCCTCCACTTT. It yields the protein CASSLYRGGSPLHF. The V and J genes are TRBV12-3 or TRBV12-4 and TRBJ1-6; 7 bases fit TRBD1. The CDR3 extends over 14 amino acids. Trimming removed 6 bases from V and 10 bases from J; junction bases left unmatched: 9.

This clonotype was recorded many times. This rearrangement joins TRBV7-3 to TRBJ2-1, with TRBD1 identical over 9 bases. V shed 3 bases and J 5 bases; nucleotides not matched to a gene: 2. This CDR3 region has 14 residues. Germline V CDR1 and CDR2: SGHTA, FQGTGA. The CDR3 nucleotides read TGTGCCAGCAGCTTTGGGACAGGGAACAATGAGCAGTTCTTC. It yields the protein CASSFGTGNNEQFF.

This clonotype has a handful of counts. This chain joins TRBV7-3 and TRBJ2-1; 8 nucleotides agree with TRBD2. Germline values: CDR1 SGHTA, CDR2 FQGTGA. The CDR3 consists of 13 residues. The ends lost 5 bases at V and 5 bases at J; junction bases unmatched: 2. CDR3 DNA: TGTGCCAGCAGCCCCGGGGGGGACAATGAGCAGTTCTTC. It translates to CASSPGGDNEQFF.

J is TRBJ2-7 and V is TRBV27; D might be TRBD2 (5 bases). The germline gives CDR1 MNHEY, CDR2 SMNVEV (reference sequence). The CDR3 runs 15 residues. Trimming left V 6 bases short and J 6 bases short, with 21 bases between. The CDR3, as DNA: TGTGCCAGCAGCTACCGCGGGTCATCAGCCGTCGAGCAGTACTTC. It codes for CASSYRGSSAVEQYF.